This TCR beta chain is from a study of blood T cell repertoires in COVID-19. Method: immunoSEQ multiplex PCR; TCRdb's copy keeps in-frame clones and lacks some. The table has roughly 190,000 clones, roughly 80% seen once. This clone has a single count. Germline CDR1 MNHEY, CDR2 SMNVEV (reference sequence). J lost 1 base, V lost 0 bases, and 8 bases had no gene match. The CDR3 runs 17 residues. Specimen: peripheral blood. The genes are TRBV27 and TRBJ1-2; 7 bases map to TRBD1. This TCR derives from a human donor with acute or convalescent COVID-19. The donor label of this sample is uncertain. In DNA, the CDR3 is TGTGCCAGCAGTTTATCGTGGGACAGTATCGATAACTATGGCTACACCTTC. It yields the protein CASSLSWDSIDNYGYTF.